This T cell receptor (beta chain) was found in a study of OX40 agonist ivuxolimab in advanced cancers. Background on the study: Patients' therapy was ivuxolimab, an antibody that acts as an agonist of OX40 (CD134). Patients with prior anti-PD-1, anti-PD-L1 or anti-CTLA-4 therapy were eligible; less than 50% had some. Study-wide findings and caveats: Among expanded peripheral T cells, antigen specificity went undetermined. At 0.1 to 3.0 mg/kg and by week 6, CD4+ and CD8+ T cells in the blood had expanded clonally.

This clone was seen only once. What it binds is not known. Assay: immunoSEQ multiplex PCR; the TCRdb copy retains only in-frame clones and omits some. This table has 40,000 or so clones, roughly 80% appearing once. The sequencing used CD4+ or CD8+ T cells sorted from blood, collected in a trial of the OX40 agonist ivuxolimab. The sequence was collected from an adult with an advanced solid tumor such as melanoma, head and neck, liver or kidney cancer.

CDR3 amino acids: CASSQRTATYEQYF. Written as DNA, the CDR3 is TGTGCCAGCAGCCAAAGGACAGCGACCTACGAGCAGTACTTC. The chain has TRBV7-8 and TRBJ2-7, with a possible D match to TRBD1 (6 bases). The V gene's germline CDR1 is SGHVS and CDR2 FQNEAQ. V lost 5 bases and J lost 2, with 13 bases in between. This CDR3 contains 14 residues.